The 30 T cell receptor beta chains below come from one sample, sequenced in a study of blood T cell repertoires in COVID-19. Assay: immunoSEQ multiplex PCR; the TCRdb copy retains only in-frame clones and omits some. The table records more than 85,000 clones, about four fifths of them present only once. Sample: peripheral blood. Receptors originate from a woman in her 70s with acute or convalescent COVID-19.

This clone was seen more than once but under ten times. The chain links TRBV7-6 to TRBJ2-1; D possibly corresponds to TRBD2 (5 bases). V dropped 3 bases and J dropped 7 bases, with 13 bases sitting between them. Germline CDR1 reads SGHVS; CDR2 reads FNYEAQ. The CDR3 sequence is 14 residues long. The CDR3, as DNA: TGTGCCAGCAGCTTGGAACTAGAATTGAATGAGCAGTTCTTC. Its translation is CASSLELELNEQFF.

The genes are TRBV11-2 and TRBJ2-2; maybe TRBD1 (6 bases). Germline V lookup: CDR1 SGHAT, CDR2 FQNNGV. The CDR3 is made up of 12 amino acids. The V gene lost 8 bases and the J gene lost 6 bases, with 10 bases spanning the gap. As DNA, the CDR3 is TGTGCCAGCTTCCAGGGGTCCGGGGAGCTGTTTTTT. Its protein is CASFQGSGELFF.

This chain joins TRBV29-1 and TRBJ1-1; possible D gene TRBD1, 5 bases. The CDR3 has 11 residues. The V end was cut by 6 bases, the J end by 6 bases, with 11 bases between. Germline CDR1 is SQVTM and CDR2 is ANQGSEA. The CDR3 reads CSVRDVSEAFF. In DNA, the CDR3 is TGCAGCGTGCGGGACGTCTCTGAAGCTTTCTTT.

This clone has only one observation. J is TRBJ2-1 and V is TRBV5-4, with a tentative D call TRBD2 (5 bases). Per the germline V gene, CDR1 is SGHNT and CDR2 is YYREEE (reference sequence). Trimming took 2 bases from V and 4 from J, leaving 10 bases between them. CDR3 length: 14 residues. For the CDR3, the DNA is TGTGCCAGCAGCTTACAAGGGAGATACAATGAGCAGTTCTTC. This encodes CASSLQGRYNEQFF.

The genes are TRBV28 and TRBJ1-1; 8 bases map to TRBD1. V lost 8 bases, J lost 1 base, and 0 bases stayed unmatched. Germline V lookup: CDR1 MDHEN, CDR2 SYDVKM. The CDR3 runs to 12 residues. The CDR3 sequence is CASGTGNTEAFF. The CDR3 nucleotides are TGTGCCAGCGGGACAGGGAACACTGAAGCTTTCTTT.

The gene calls are TRBV10-3 and TRBJ1-1; the D is unclear. Germline CDR1 reads ENHRY; CDR2 reads SYGVKD. V was shortened by 4 bases and J by 5 bases, with 8 bases between the two germline ends. The CDR3 loop spans 12 amino acids. CDR3 nucleotide sequence: TGTGCCATCAGTGGGGCTGCGACTGAAGCTTTCTTT. It is translated as CAISGAATEAFF.

This clone was seen once. One end of the junction fails to match germline, which may point to a read error. V gene TRBV7-6 combines with J gene TRBJ1-4, with D unclear. The CDR3 has 15 amino acids. Germline V gene lookup returns CDR1 SGHVS and CDR2 FNYEAQ. CDR3 protein: CASSLAKSSTEKLFF. The CDR3 coding sequence is TGTGCCAGCAGCCTAGCAAAGAGTAGCACGGAAAAACTGTTTTTT. Full variable domain (outside the CDR3, taken from reference TRBV7-6 and TRBJ1-4): GAGVSQSPRYKVTKRGQDVALRCDPISGHVSLYWYRQALGQGPEFLTYFNYEAQQDKSGLPNDRFSAERPEGSISTLTIQRTEQRDSAMYRCASSLAKSSTEKLFFGSGTQLSVL.

The gene calls are TRBV5-5 and TRBJ2-7; 9 bases line up with TRBD1. Trimming took 5 bases from V and 3 from J; bases not matched to a gene: 6. The CDR3 consists of 14 residues. Germline assignment: CDR1 SGHKS and CDR2 YYEKEE (reference sequence). The CDR3 sequence is CASRPPDRGYEQYF. The CDR3 DNA reads as TGTGCCAGCAGACCACCGGACAGGGGCTACGAGCAGTACTTC.

The V and J genes are TRBV29-1 and TRBJ2-1, with 8 bases fitting TRBD2. This CDR3 spans 14 amino acids. The J segment lost 6 bases and the V segment lost 5 bases, leaving 9 bases of the junction unmatched. CDR1 and CDR2 from the germline V gene are SQVTM and ANQGSEA. CDR3 amino acids: CSVFYPGLGNEQFF. The DNA of the CDR3 is TGCAGCGTTTTCTACCCGGGACTAGGCAATGAGCAGTTCTTC.

In DNA form, the CDR3 reads TGTGCCAGCAGCCTACCATGGGACAGGGAAAAGGAGCAGTACTTC. It translates to CASSLPWDREKEQYF. V gene TRBV7-2 combines with J gene TRBJ2-7, with TRBD1 matching over 9 bases. Germline-derived CDR1 and CDR2 are SGHTA and FQGNSA. Unmatched junction bases numbered 12, after V lost 5 bases and J lost 7 bases. The CDR3 consists of 15 residues.

V usage is TRBV7-2 and J usage is TRBJ2-1; 8 bases are shared with TRBD1. The germline V gene encodes CDR1 SGHTA and CDR2 FQGNSA. The CDR3 has 17 amino acids. V shed 5 bases, J shed 6 bases, and the junction held 15 bases outside the gene matches. In DNA, the CDR3 is TGTGCCAGCAGCCTTTCCCCGTGGGCAGGGGGCCGCAATGAGCAGTTCTTC. This translates into CASSLSPWAGGRNEQFF.

This rearrangement joins TRBV25-1 to TRBJ2-3; 15 bases line up with TRBD2. Germline trimming cut 8 bases from V and 4 bases from J; bases unmatched to any gene: 1. Germline loops: CDR1 MGHDK, CDR2 SYGVNS. The CDR3 is 14 amino acids. The CDR3 is CASGLAGGPDTQYF. The CDR3 bases are TGTGCCAGCGGACTAGCGGGAGGGCCAGATACGCAGTATTTT.

This sequence joins TRBV28 and TRBJ1-2; D not certain. Looked up from germline, CDR1 is MDHEN and CDR2 is SYDVKM. This CDR3 has 12 residues. V gave up 3 bases and J gave up 7 bases, with 9 bases separating them. The CDR3 region has the DNA TGTGCCAGCAGTTTTTCGGGGTTTGGCTACACCTTC. It is translated as CASSFSGFGYTF.

V is TRBV19 and J is TRBJ2-6; D perhaps matches TRBD2 (5 bases). Trimming removed 7 bases at V and 0 bases at J, with 25 bases between. The CDR3 sequence is 20 residues long. Germline V gene data show CDR1 as LNHDA and CDR2 as SQIVND (reference sequence). The CDR3 loop is CASTGLPGQGFFSGANVLTF. The CDR3 DNA sequence: TGTGCCAGTACCGGACTTCCCGGTCAAGGCTTTTTCTCTGGGGCCAACGTCCTGACTTTC.

V gene TRBV19 combines with J gene TRBJ1-3, with 9 positions matching TRBD1. The junction had 11 bases not matched to a gene; V was cut back by 7 bases and J by 10 bases. Germline CDR1 LNHDA, CDR2 SQIVND (reference sequence). The CDR3 runs to 14 residues. CDR3 in DNA: TGTGCCAGTAAGATCCGGGACAGGGATTTTACCATATATTTT. Protein: CASKIRDRDFTIYF.

The chain has TRBV28 and TRBJ1-2; TRBD1 is a possible D gene (6 bases). The CDR3 is made up of 11 amino acids. Germline CDR1 reads MDHEN; CDR2 reads SYDVKM. The ends were cut back, 6 bases at V and 7 bases at J, with 9 bases in the middle. The CDR3 protein is CASRYRAGYTF. The CDR3 nucleotides are TGTGCCAGCAGGTACAGGGCTGGCTACACCTTC.

This clone was detected ten times or more. The rearrangement links TRBV9 to TRBJ2-7; no definite D call. CDR3 length: 15 residues. Trimming removed 4 bases from V and 1 base from J, with 15 bases in between. The germline V gene encodes CDR1 SGDLS and CDR2 YYNGEE. The CDR3 loop is CASSLSEAASYEQYF. The CDR3 bases are TGTGCCAGCAGCCTGTCCGAGGCGGCATCCTACGAGCAGTACTTC. The variable domain in full, with the rest retrieved from reference TRBV9 and TRBJ2-7, is DSGVTQTPKHLITATGQRVTLRCSPRSGDLSVYWYQQSLDQGLQFLIQYYNGEERAKGNILERFSAQQFPDLHSELNLSSLELGDSALYFCASSLSEAASYEQYFGPGTRLTVT.

V gene TRBV7-2 combines with J gene TRBJ1-1; 8 positions agree with TRBD1. The CDR3 contains 14 residues. From germline, CDR1 is SGHTA and CDR2 FQGNSA. The junction had 2 bases not matched to a gene; V was cut back by 5 bases and J by 0 bases. The CDR3 sequence is CASSMGQVNTEAFF. CDR3 DNA sequence: TGTGCCAGCAGCATGGGACAGGTGAACACTGAAGCTTTCTTT.

The chain is built from TRBV5-6 and TRBJ1-6, with D uncertain. This CDR3 has 11 residues. Germline lookup yields CDR1 SGHDT and CDR2 YYEEEE. Trimming removed 7 bases at V and 7 bases at J, with 6 bases between. This chain's CDR3 is CASQANSPLHF. For the CDR3, the DNA is TGTGCCAGCCAAGCGAATTCACCCCTCCACTTT.

This chain connects TRBV6-5 to TRBJ1-1, with D uncertain. This CDR3 is built from 14 residues. CDR1 and CDR2 (germline): MNHEY, SVGAGI. Deletions cut 2 bases from V and 0 bases from J, with 7 bases between. DNA for the CDR3: TGTGCCAGCAGTTACACAAGTCTGAACACTGAAGCTTTCTTT. This codes for CASSYTSLNTEAFF.

The genes are TRBV2 and TRBJ2-5; D possibly corresponds to TRBD2 (5 bases). The germline V gene has CDR1 SNHLY and CDR2 FYNNEI. Trimming left V 7 bases short and J 2 bases short, with 11 bases between. This CDR3 comprises 13 residues. The CDR3 reads CASKRSGQETQYF. In DNA form, the CDR3 reads TGTGCCAGCAAAAGGAGCGGACAAGAGACCCAGTACTTC.

The CDR3 DNA sequence: TGCGCCAGCAGCCAAGGCTTGGGACAGGGGCAAGAAAAACTGTTTTTT. Its translation: CASSQGLGQGQEKLFF. The gene calls are TRBV4-3 and TRBJ1-4, with 10 bases matching TRBD1. The CDR3 is 16 amino acids. In germline, CDR1 is LGHNA, CDR2 YSLEER. V was pared by 1 base and J by 8 bases, with 7 bases of the junction left unmatched.

With regard to this clone: Other DNA sequences within the sample encode an identical CDR3. The chain joins TRBV6-5 to TRBJ2-1, with TRBD2 matching 7 bases. This CDR3 contains 16 residues. Germline CDR1 MNHEY, CDR2 SVGAGI. The J segment lost 0 bases and the V segment lost 3 bases, leaving 5 bases of the junction unmatched. In DNA form, the CDR3 reads TGTGCCAGCAGTTATTACGGGGGGAGCTCCTACAATGAGCAGTTCTTC. This translates into CASSYYGGSSYNEQFF.

V and J are TRBV2 and TRBJ2-4; TRBD1 agrees at 8 bases. This CDR3 contains 14 residues. V dropped 5 bases and J dropped 10; count of bases not matched to a gene: 10. Germline values: CDR1 SNHLY, CDR2 FYNNEI. CDR3 DNA: TGTGCCAGCAGTCCCGCGACAGGGGCGAGGATTCAGTACTTC. Translating it yields CASSPATGARIQYF.

The rearrangement links TRBV10-3 to TRBJ1-6; possibly TRBD1 for D (5 bases). The CDR3 contains 22 residues. Looked up from germline, CDR1 is ENHRY and CDR2 is SYGVKD. The V gene lost 2 bases and the J gene lost 0 bases, with 26 bases spanning the gap. CDR3 protein: CAISEPGGGDVSFSSYNSPLHF. The CDR3 nucleotides are TGTGCCATCAGTGAGCCGGGCGGGGGAGACGTTTCGTTCAGCTCCTATAATTCACCCCTCCACTTT.

The chain joins TRBV6-2 or TRBV6-3 to TRBJ1-1, with D perhaps TRBD1 (6 bases). The V and J ends lost 2 bases and 0 bases respectively, with 13 bases between them. Germline V gives CDR1 MNHEY, CDR2 SVGEGT. The CDR3 loop spans 16 amino acids. CDR3 protein: CASSYIWGQMNTEAFF. DNA for the CDR3: TGTGCCAGCAGTTACATCTGGGGGCAAATGAACACTGAAGCTTTCTTT.

This sequence joins TRBV4-3 and TRBJ2-1; 10 nucleotides match TRBD2. The germline V gene encodes CDR1 LGHNA and CDR2 YSLEER. This CDR3 region has 16 residues. Germline trimming cut 0 bases from V and 5 bases from J; bases unmatched to any gene: 4. CDR3 coding DNA: TGCGCCAGCAGCCAAGATTGGCTAGCGGGAGACAATGAGCAGTTCTTC. Amino acid sequence: CASSQDWLAGDNEQFF.

The chain has TRBV30 and TRBJ1-2; D may be TRBD1 (6 bases). The germline V and J ends were trimmed by 3 bases and 6 bases, with 14 bases remaining between them. The CDR3 is 13 residues long. Germline V lookup: CDR1 GTSNPN, CDR2 SVGIG (reference sequence). The CDR3 loop reads CAWRTRHRDGYTF. The DNA for the CDR3 is TGTGCCTGGAGGACCCGACACAGGGATGGCTACACCTTC.

J is TRBJ2-3 and V is TRBV9, with D hard to call. Germline V gives CDR1 SGDLS, CDR2 YYNGEE. Trimming stripped 4 bases from V and 1 base from J, with 10 bases between. The CDR3 runs to 14 residues. CDR3 in amino acids: CASSPRVGTDTQYF. CDR3 bases: TGTGCCAGCAGCCCCCGGGTGGGCACAGATACGCAGTATTTT.

The V call is TRBV9, the J call TRBJ2-3; TRBD2 matches 7 bases. Germline CDR1 SGDLS, CDR2 YYNGEE. The CDR3 consists of 16 residues. V was clipped by 4 bases and J by 2 bases; unmatched bases: 10. The CDR3 protein is CASSFRGRLDTDTQYF. For the CDR3, the DNA is TGTGCCAGCAGCTTTCGCGGGAGACTCGACACAGATACGCAGTATTTT.